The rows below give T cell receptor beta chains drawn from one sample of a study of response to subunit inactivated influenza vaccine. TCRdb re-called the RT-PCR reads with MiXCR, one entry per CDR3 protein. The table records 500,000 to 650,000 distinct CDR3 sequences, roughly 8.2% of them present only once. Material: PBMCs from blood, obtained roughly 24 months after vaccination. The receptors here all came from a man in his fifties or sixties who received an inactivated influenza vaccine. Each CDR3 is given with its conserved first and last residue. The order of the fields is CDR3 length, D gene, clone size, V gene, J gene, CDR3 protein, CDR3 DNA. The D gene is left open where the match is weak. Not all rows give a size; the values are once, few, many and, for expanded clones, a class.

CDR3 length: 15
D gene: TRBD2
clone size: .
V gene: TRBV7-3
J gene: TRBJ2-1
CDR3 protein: CASSDRTSAVGEQFF
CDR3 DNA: TGTGCCAGCAGCGACAGGACTAGCGCCGTCGGTGAGCAGTTCTTC

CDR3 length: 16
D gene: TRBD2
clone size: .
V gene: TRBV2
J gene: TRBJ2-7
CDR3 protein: CASRTGLAGDVHEQYF
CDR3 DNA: TGTGCCAGCAGGACTGGACTAGCGGGAGATGTACACGAGCAGTACTTC

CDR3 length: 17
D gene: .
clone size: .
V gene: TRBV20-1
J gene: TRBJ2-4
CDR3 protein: CSARKAGGALAKNIQYF
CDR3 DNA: TGCAGTGCTAGAAAGGCCGGAGGGGCTTTAGCCAAAAACATTCAGTACTTC

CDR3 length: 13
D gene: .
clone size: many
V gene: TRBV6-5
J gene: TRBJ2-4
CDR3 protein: CASSYSQGGSQYF
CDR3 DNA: TGTGCCAGCAGTTACTCTCAGGGGGGGAGTCAGTACTTC

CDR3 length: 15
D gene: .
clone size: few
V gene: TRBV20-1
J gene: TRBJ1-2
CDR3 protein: CSASPTGYYNYGYTF
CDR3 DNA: TGCAGTGCTAGCCCTACGGGGTACTATAACTATGGCTACACCTTC

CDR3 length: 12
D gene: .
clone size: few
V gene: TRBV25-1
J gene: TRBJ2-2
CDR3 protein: CASSEQFGELFF
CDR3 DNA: TGTGCCAGCAGTGAACAGTTCGGGGAGCTGTTTTTT

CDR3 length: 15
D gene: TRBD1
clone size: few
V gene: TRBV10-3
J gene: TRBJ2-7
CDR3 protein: CAISIPGTGKATLYF
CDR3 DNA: TGTGCCATCTCCATCCCCGGGACAGGGAAAGCTACGCTCTACTTC

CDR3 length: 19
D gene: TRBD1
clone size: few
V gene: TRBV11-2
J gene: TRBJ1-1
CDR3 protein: CASSHQYKWTGGWNTEAFF
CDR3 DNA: TGTGCCAGCAGCCACCAGTATAAATGGACAGGGGGCTGGAACACTGAAGCTTTCTTT

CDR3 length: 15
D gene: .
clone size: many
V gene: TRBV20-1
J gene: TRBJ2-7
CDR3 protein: CSASSFAGSTYEQYF
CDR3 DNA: TGCAGTGCTAGTAGTTTCGCAGGGTCGACCTACGAGCAGTACTTC

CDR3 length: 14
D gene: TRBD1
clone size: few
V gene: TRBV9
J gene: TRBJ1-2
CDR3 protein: CASSTTGGDYGYTF
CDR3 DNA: TGTGCCAGCAGCACCACAGGGGGCGACTATGGCTACACCTTC

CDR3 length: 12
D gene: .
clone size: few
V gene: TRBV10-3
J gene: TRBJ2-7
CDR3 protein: CATGKGAYEQYF
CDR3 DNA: TGTGCCACCGGGAAGGGAGCCTACGAGCAGTACTTC

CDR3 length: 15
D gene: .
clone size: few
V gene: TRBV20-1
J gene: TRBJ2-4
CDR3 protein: CSAREDSQAKNIQYF
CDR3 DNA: TGCAGTGCTAGAGAGGACAGTCAAGCCAAAAACATTCAGTACTTC

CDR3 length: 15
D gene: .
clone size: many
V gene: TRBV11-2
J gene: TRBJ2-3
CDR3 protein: CASSANYVSTDTQYF
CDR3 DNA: TGTGCCAGCAGCGCAAACTACGTTAGCACAGATACGCAGTATTTT

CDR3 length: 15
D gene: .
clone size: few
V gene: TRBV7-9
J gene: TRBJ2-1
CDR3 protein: CASSLGGDRGNEQFF
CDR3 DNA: TGTGCCAGCAGCTTAGGGGGAGACCGAGGCAATGAGCAGTTCTTC

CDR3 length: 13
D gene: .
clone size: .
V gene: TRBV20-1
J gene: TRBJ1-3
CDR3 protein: CSATRPSGNTIYF
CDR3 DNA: TGCAGTGCTACAAGACCCTCTGGAAACACCATATATTTT

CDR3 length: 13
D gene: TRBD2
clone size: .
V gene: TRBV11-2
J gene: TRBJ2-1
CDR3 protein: CASSMGLGGEQFF
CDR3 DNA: TGTGCCAGCAGCATGGGACTAGGCGGTGAGCAGTTCTTC

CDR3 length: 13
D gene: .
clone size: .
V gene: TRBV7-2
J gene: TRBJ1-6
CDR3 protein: CASSLKFNSPLHF
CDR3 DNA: TGTGCCAGCAGCTTAAAATTTAATTCACCCCTCCACTTT

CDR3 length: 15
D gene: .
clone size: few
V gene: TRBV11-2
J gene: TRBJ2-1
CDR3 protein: CASSLLAEVLGEQFF
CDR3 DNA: TGTGCCAGCAGCTTATTAGCGGAGGTCTTAGGTGAGCAGTTCTTC

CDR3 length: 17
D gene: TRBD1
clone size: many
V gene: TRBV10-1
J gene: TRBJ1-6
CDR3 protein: CASPRQGNGSYNSPLHF
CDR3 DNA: TGCGCCAGCCCAAGACAGGGCAATGGATCCTATAATTCACCCCTCCACTTT